These T cell receptor beta chains were read from a single sample in a study of beta chain features in type 1 diabetes. Using immunoSEQ multiplex PCR, the repertoire was profiled, and TCRdb retains in-frame clones only, with some absent. The data show under 850,000 clones, around 15% seen once. The material sequenced was naive CD4+ T cells from blood. These TCRs come from a man younger than 30 with type 1 diabetes. The CDR3 runs from the conserved cysteine through the conserved F or W. D genes are given only for firm matches. Rows give clone size only sometimes, using once, few, many, or a class for an expanded clone.

clone_size: .
d_call: .
j_call: TRBJ2-7
v_call: TRBV6-1
cdr3_nt: TGTGCCAGCAGTGAAGTACAGGTCTTCGAGCAGTACTTC
cdr3_aa: CASSEVQVFEQYF

clone_size: few
d_call: .
j_call: TRBJ1-2
v_call: TRBV12-2
cdr3_nt: TGTGCAAGTCGCCCCGGTGGACGGAGGTATGGCTACACCTTC
cdr3_aa: CASRPGGRRYGYTF

clone_size: few
d_call: .
j_call: TRBJ1-2
v_call: TRBV7-9
cdr3_nt: TGTGCCAGCAGCAATAGGAACTATGGCTACACCTTC
cdr3_aa: CASSNRNYGYTF

clone_size: .
d_call: .
j_call: TRBJ2-1
v_call: TRBV2
cdr3_nt: TGTGCCAGCAACCCGGGTCGGAGCTCCTACAATGAGCAGTTCTTC
cdr3_aa: CASNPGRSSYNEQFF

clone_size: .
d_call: .
j_call: TRBJ1-3
v_call: TRBV6-5
cdr3_nt: TGTGCCACCCTAAGCATGGTCTCTGGAAACACCATATATTTT
cdr3_aa: CATLSMVSGNTIYF

clone_size: .
d_call: .
j_call: TRBJ2-7
v_call: TRBV7-2
cdr3_nt: TGTGCCAGCAGCAGTACCGGAGGGGGCGGATACGAGCAGTACTTC
cdr3_aa: CASSSTGGGGYEQYF

clone_size: few
d_call: .
j_call: TRBJ2-3
v_call: TRBV29-1
cdr3_nt: TGCAGCGCCCTAGGCTCTTACACAGATACGCAGTATTTT
cdr3_aa: CSALGSYTDTQYF

clone_size: few
d_call: .
j_call: TRBJ2-2
v_call: TRBV11-2
cdr3_nt: TGTGCCAGCAGCCCCCGCCGGGACTCAGCGGTACCCGGGGAGCTGTTTTTT
cdr3_aa: CASSPRRDSAVPGELFF

clone_size: .
d_call: .
j_call: TRBJ2-7
v_call: TRBV7-2
cdr3_nt: TGTGCCAGCAGCTCCGTCTTCGGCGAGCAGTACTTC
cdr3_aa: CASSSVFGEQYF

clone_size: .
d_call: TRBD1
j_call: TRBJ1-2
v_call: TRBV5-1
cdr3_nt: TGCGCCAGCAGCCCCGGGACAGTCAACTATGGCTACACCTTC
cdr3_aa: CASSPGTVNYGYTF

clone_size: .
d_call: .
j_call: TRBJ2-5
v_call: TRBV2
cdr3_nt: TGTGCCAGCGGTGACGTGACCCAGTACTTC
cdr3_aa: CASGDVTQYF

clone_size: .
d_call: .
j_call: TRBJ2-7
v_call: TRBV2
cdr3_nt: TGTGCCAGCAAGGTGTCGGAGGAATACGAGCAGTACTTC
cdr3_aa: CASKVSEEYEQYF

clone_size: few
d_call: TRBD1
j_call: TRBJ1-2
v_call: TRBV5-4
cdr3_nt: TGTGCCAGCAGCACCTCGACAGGGGTGGGGGCTAACTATGGCTACACCTTC
cdr3_aa: CASSTSTGVGANYGYTF

clone_size: .
d_call: TRBD2
j_call: TRBJ2-5
v_call: TRBV7-6
cdr3_nt: TGTGCCAGCAGCTTAGGTCCCAAGGGGACTAGCGGGGGACGGGAGACCCAGTACTTC
cdr3_aa: CASSLGPKGTSGGRETQYF

clone_size: few
d_call: TRBD1
j_call: TRBJ1-2
v_call: TRBV29-1
cdr3_nt: TGCAGCGCAGGGACAGACTTATATGGCTACACCTTC
cdr3_aa: CSAGTDLYGYTF

clone_size: .
d_call: TRBD1
j_call: TRBJ1-1
v_call: TRBV5-1
cdr3_nt: TGCGCCAGCAGCTTGATTGTGACAGGGGCCTCGAACACTGAAGCTTTCTTT
cdr3_aa: CASSLIVTGASNTEAFF

clone_size: .
d_call: TRBD1
j_call: TRBJ2-1
v_call: TRBV5-6
cdr3_nt: TGTGCCAGCAGCTTGACCGGGACAGGGCGTAGCTCCTACAATGAGCAGTTCTTC
cdr3_aa: CASSLTGTGRSSYNEQFF

clone_size: few
d_call: .
j_call: TRBJ1-1
v_call: TRBV29-1
cdr3_nt: TGCAGCGTTGAAGATCCTTGGGGAGGAACTGAAGCTTTCTTT
cdr3_aa: CSVEDPWGGTEAFF

clone_size: .
d_call: .
j_call: TRBJ1-2
v_call: TRBV5-4
cdr3_nt: TGTGCCAGCAGCTTGGCCGCCAGGGGATACTATGGCTACACCTTC
cdr3_aa: CASSLAARGYYGYTF

clone_size: .
d_call: TRBD1
j_call: TRBJ1-4
v_call: TRBV30
cdr3_nt: TGTGCCTGGAGTTCCGGGACAGGAGGAAATGAAAAACTGTTTTTT
cdr3_aa: CAWSSGTGGNEKLFF

clone_size: few
d_call: TRBD2
j_call: TRBJ2-3
v_call: TRBV19
cdr3_nt: TGTGCCAGTAGTATGGAGCGGGGGGGCACAGATACGCAGTATTTT
cdr3_aa: CASSMERGGTDTQYF

clone_size: .
d_call: .
j_call: TRBJ1-2
v_call: TRBV4-1
cdr3_nt: TGCGCCAGCAGCCAAGAGCGGGCGGGTCCGGGCTACACCTTC
cdr3_aa: CASSQERAGPGYTF

clone_size: .
d_call: .
j_call: TRBJ1-2
v_call: TRBV7-3
cdr3_nt: TGTGCCAGCAGCTACCGGACGGCCGTCTATGGCTACACCTTC
cdr3_aa: CASSYRTAVYGYTF

clone_size: few
d_call: TRBD1
j_call: TRBJ1-3
v_call: TRBV5-4
cdr3_nt: TGTGCCAGCAGCCATCCGACAGGGAACGGAAACACCATATATTTT
cdr3_aa: CASSHPTGNGNTIYF

clone_size: .
d_call: .
j_call: TRBJ1-6
v_call: TRBV5-1
cdr3_nt: TGCGCCAGCAGCTCGGGTTCGGGTCGAAATTCACCCCTCCACTTT
cdr3_aa: CASSSGSGRNSPLHF

clone_size: few
d_call: TRBD1
j_call: TRBJ1-2
v_call: TRBV5-6
cdr3_nt: TGTGCCAGCAGCTTGGAGGGACAGGGTGTCGGCTACACCTTC
cdr3_aa: CASSLEGQGVGYTF

clone_size: few
d_call: TRBD2
j_call: TRBJ2-1
v_call: TRBV9
cdr3_nt: TGTGCCAGCAGCGTAGGCCCCGGGGGGGAATACAATGAGCAGTTCTTC
cdr3_aa: CASSVGPGGEYNEQFF

clone_size: .
d_call: .
j_call: TRBJ1-4
v_call: TRBV4-1
cdr3_nt: TGCGCCAGCAGCCAAAAAAGGACAGATACAACTAATGAAAAACTGTTTTTT
cdr3_aa: CASSQKRTDTTNEKLFF

clone_size: .
d_call: .
j_call: TRBJ1-3
v_call: TRBV9
cdr3_nt: TGTGCCAGCAGCGTAGAAGGGAACTCTGGAAACACCATATATTTT
cdr3_aa: CASSVEGNSGNTIYF

clone_size: few
d_call: TRBD1
j_call: TRBJ2-7
v_call: TRBV18
cdr3_nt: TGTGCCAGCCGGTGGACAGGAAGTTCCTCCGAGCAGTACTTC
cdr3_aa: CASRWTGSSSEQYF

clone_size: .
d_call: TRBD2
j_call: TRBJ2-1
v_call: TRBV5-4
cdr3_nt: TGTGCCAGCAGCATAGGGGCGGGAGTTCGCAATGAGCAGTTCTTC
cdr3_aa: CASSIGAGVRNEQFF

clone_size: .
d_call: .
j_call: TRBJ1-2
v_call: TRBV23-1
cdr3_nt: TGCGCCAGCAGTCAATCGAAGGGGTGTTATGGCTACACCTTC
cdr3_aa: CASSQSKGCYGYTF

clone_size: .
d_call: .
j_call: TRBJ1-1
v_call: TRBV2
cdr3_nt: TGTGCCAGCAGTGAATTAACCGCCGGCACTGAAGCTTTCTTT
cdr3_aa: CASSELTAGTEAFF

clone_size: few
d_call: .
j_call: TRBJ1-1
v_call: TRBV12-5
cdr3_nt: TGTGCTAGTGATCGGACGGTGAACACTGAAGCTTTCTTT
cdr3_aa: CASDRTVNTEAFF

clone_size: few
d_call: .
j_call: TRBJ2-5
v_call: TRBV19
cdr3_nt: TGTGCCAGCACCTCCCCACAAGGGTGGACCCAGTACTTC
cdr3_aa: CASTSPQGWTQYF

clone_size: .
d_call: .
j_call: TRBJ1-1
v_call: TRBV9
cdr3_nt: TGTGCCAGCAGCGTAGGAAGCGGGAACACTGAAGCTTTCTTT
cdr3_aa: CASSVGSGNTEAFF

clone_size: few
d_call: .
j_call: TRBJ2-5
v_call: TRBV5-1
cdr3_nt: TGCGCCAGCAGCTTGGAAAGGGGGTACCAAGAGACCCAGTACTTC
cdr3_aa: CASSLERGYQETQYF

clone_size: few
d_call: .
j_call: TRBJ1-1
v_call: TRBV7-2
cdr3_nt: TGTGCCAGCAGCTTACTAGGGGGGAACACTGAAGCTTTCTTT
cdr3_aa: CASSLLGGNTEAFF

clone_size: .
d_call: .
j_call: TRBJ2-5
v_call: TRBV4-2
cdr3_nt: TGTGCCAGCAGTCAGGCAGTACGGGAGACCCAGTACTTC
cdr3_aa: CASSQAVRETQYF

clone_size: few
d_call: .
j_call: TRBJ2-3
v_call: TRBV28
cdr3_nt: TGTGCCAGCACCCCCACTGGTTCCCGCTATACGCAGTATTTT
cdr3_aa: CASTPTGSRYTQYF

clone_size: .
d_call: .
j_call: TRBJ1-3
v_call: TRBV10-3
cdr3_nt: TGTGCCATCAGTGAACCGGGAAACACCATATATTTT
cdr3_aa: CAISEPGNTIYF

clone_size: .
d_call: TRBD1
j_call: TRBJ2-4
v_call: TRBV7-2
cdr3_nt: TGTGCCAGCAGCCCATGGACAGGGGTAGCCAAAAACATTCAGTACTTC
cdr3_aa: CASSPWTGVAKNIQYF

clone_size: few
d_call: TRBD1
j_call: TRBJ1-2
v_call: TRBV5-4
cdr3_nt: TGTGCCAGCAGCTTTGGGGACCACGGGACAGGGGGTGATGGCTACACCTTC
cdr3_aa: CASSFGDHGTGGDGYTF

clone_size: .
d_call: .
j_call: TRBJ2-7
v_call: TRBV27
cdr3_nt: TGTGCCAGCAGCTTCCAGGGCATATCCTACGAGCAGTACTTC
cdr3_aa: CASSFQGISYEQYF

clone_size: few
d_call: TRBD1
j_call: TRBJ1-6
v_call: TRBV7-3
cdr3_nt: TGTGCCAGCAGCTCCCGGGACAGAAATTCACCCCTCCACTTT
cdr3_aa: CASSSRDRNSPLHF

clone_size: few
d_call: .
j_call: TRBJ2-7
v_call: TRBV5-1
cdr3_nt: TGCGCCAGCAGCTTTAAGACTGGGGGATCCTACGAGCAGTACTTC
cdr3_aa: CASSFKTGGSYEQYF

clone_size: .
d_call: .
j_call: TRBJ2-6
v_call: TRBV30
cdr3_nt: TGTGCCACTGGAGTCATGGGGGCCGGGGCCAACGTCCTGACTTTC
cdr3_aa: CATGVMGAGANVLTF

clone_size: .
d_call: TRBD1
j_call: TRBJ2-3
v_call: TRBV7-2
cdr3_nt: TGTGCCAGCACGACAGGGGTAAAAGATACGCAGTATTTT
cdr3_aa: CASTTGVKDTQYF

clone_size: .
d_call: .
j_call: TRBJ2-3
v_call: TRBV27
cdr3_nt: TGTGCCAGCAGTTTATCGGTCCCGACAGATACGCAGTATTTT
cdr3_aa: CASSLSVPTDTQYF

clone_size: .
d_call: TRBD1
j_call: TRBJ2-7
v_call: TRBV18
cdr3_nt: TGTGCCAGCTCACCCCCTGGACAGGGAACCTACGAGCAGTACTTC
cdr3_aa: CASSPPGQGTYEQYF

clone_size: few
d_call: .
j_call: TRBJ1-1
v_call: TRBV11-2
cdr3_nt: TGTGCCAGCAGCTTCACAGGGAACACTGAAGCTTTCTTT
cdr3_aa: CASSFTGNTEAFF